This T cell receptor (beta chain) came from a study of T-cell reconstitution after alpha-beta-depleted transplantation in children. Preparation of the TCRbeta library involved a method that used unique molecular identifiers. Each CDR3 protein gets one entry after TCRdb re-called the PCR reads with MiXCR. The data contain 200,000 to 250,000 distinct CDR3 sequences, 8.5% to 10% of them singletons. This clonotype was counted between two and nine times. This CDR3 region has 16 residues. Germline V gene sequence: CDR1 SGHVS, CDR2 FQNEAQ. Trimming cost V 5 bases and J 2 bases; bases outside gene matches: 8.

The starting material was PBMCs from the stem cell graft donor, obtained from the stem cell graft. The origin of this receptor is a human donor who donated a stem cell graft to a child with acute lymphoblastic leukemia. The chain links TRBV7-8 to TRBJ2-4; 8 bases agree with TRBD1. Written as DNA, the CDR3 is TGTGCCAGCAGCCTAAGACAGGGGAAATCCAAAAACATTCAGTACTTC. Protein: CASSLRQGKSKNIQYF.